A selection of T cell receptor beta chains follows, all from one sample in a study of TIL therapy for anti-PD-1-resistant metastatic lung cancer. Produced via immunoSEQ multiplex PCR; TCRdb's table is partial and in-frame only. This repertoire shows 9,000 to 15,000 clones, about 80% found once; its top ten account for over 9.5%. The source was blood, collected at baseline. These receptor sequences come from a person between 25 and 80 years old with non-small cell lung cancer. The CDR3 runs from the conserved cysteine through the conserved F or W. D genes are given only for firm matches.

.	TRBV5-4	TRBJ2-3	CASAKTDSSGTQYF
TRBD1	TRBV7-9	TRBJ2-2	CASSLDRQGAGELFF
TRBD1	TRBV6-6	TRBJ1-5	CASRAGTGENQPQHF
.	TRBV4-1	TRBJ1-1	CASSQVGGRSRATEAFF
.	TRBV19	.	CASTQATGASYEQYF
TRBD1	TRBV10-3	TRBJ2-7	CAARQGGAYEQYF
.	TRBV5-4	TRBJ2-7	CASSFFEVDHEQYF
.	TRBV7-2	TRBJ1-3	CASSLSSGGSGNTIYF
.	TRBV19	TRBJ2-3	CASRKGAPDTQYF
TRBD2	TRBV30	TRBJ2-7	CAWRLAGGQEQYF
.	TRBV4-1	TRBJ1-3	CASSQEPVGVSGNTIYF
TRBD1	TRBV7-2	TRBJ2-7	CASSFPGTGAYEQYF
.	TRBV9	TRBJ1-4	CASSVATRGSANEKLFF
.	TRBV7-9	TRBJ2-1	CASRLTGTEQFF
.	TRBV7-9	TRBJ2-1	CASSLGSGRYNEQFF